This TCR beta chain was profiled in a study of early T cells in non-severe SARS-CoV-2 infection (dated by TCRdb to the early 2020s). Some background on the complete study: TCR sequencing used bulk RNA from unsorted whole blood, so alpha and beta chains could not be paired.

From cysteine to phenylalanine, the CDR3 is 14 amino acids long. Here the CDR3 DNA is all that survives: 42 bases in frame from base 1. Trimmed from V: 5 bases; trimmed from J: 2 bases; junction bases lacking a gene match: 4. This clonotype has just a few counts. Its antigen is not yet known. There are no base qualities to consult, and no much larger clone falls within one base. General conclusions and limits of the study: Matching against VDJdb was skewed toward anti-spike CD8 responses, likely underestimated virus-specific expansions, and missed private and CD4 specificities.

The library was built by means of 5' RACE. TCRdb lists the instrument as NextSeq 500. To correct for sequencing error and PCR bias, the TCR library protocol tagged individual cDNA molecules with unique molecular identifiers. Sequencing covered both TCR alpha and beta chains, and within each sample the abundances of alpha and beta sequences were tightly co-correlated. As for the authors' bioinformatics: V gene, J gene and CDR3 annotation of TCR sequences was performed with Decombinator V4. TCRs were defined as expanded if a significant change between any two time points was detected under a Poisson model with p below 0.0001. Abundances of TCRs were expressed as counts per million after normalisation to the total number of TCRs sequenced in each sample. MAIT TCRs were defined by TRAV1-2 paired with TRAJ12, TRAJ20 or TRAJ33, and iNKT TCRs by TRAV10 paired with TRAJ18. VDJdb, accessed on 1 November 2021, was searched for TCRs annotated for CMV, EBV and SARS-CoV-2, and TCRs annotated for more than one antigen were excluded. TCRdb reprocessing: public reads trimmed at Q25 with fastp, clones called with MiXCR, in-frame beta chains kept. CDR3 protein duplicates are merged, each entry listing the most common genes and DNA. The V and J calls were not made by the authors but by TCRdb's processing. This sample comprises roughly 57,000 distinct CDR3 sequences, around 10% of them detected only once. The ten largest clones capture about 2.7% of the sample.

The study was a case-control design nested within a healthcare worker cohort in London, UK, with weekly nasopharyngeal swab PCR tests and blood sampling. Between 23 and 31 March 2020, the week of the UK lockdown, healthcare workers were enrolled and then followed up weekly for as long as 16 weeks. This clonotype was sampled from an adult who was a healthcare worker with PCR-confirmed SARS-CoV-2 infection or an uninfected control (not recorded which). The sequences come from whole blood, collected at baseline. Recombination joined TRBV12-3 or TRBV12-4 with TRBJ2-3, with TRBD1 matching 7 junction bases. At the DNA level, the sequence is TGTGCCAGCAGTAGGGACAGACACACAGATACGCAGTATTTT. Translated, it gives CASSRDRHTDTQYF.